This T cell receptor beta chain came from a study of cytotoxic CD8 clonotypes in ibrutinib-treated CLL. Across the whole study: The taking of response samples occurred after a median roughly twelve months of treatment, with a range of 6 to 36. The study's findings and limits: Patients had baseline clonality above age-matched healthy donors, and this clonality moved with circulating CD8+ T-cell counts. At progression, clonality fell back toward baseline after rising at ibrutinib response.

This CDR3 has 15 residues. V was clipped by 3 bases and J by 5 bases, with 17 bases between them. Germline V gene sequence: CDR1 MGHRA, CDR2 YSYEKL. A note on this clone: Its specificity is unknown.

Here immunoSEQ multiplex PCR was the method, and the copy in TCRdb shows in-frame clones only, minus some. The sample records roughly 250,000 clones, roughly 70% being singletons. The TCR comes from a human donor with chronic lymphocytic leukemia. V and J are TRBV4-1 and TRBJ2-7; a possible D gene is TRBD1 (6 bases). The sequenced sample was PBMCs, obtained after 24 months of ibrutinib treatment. The DNA of the CDR3 is TGCGCCAGCAGCCAGGAAACGGTCGAGGGGGACGAGCAGTACTTC. Its protein is CASSQETVEGDEQYF.